Listed below are T cell receptor beta chains from one sample, sequenced in a study of control samples from healthy donors and cancer patients. Here immunoSEQ multiplex PCR was the method, and the copy in TCRdb shows in-frame clones only, minus some. This table holds around 250,000 clones, about four fifths found once. What was sequenced was PBMCs. The receptors stem from a woman between 55 and 75 years old with lung cancer. CDR3s include the opening cysteine and the closing phenylalanine or tryptophan. Each record gives: D gene, V gene, J gene, CDR3 protein. D genes are given only for firm matches.

>TRBD2|TRBV14|TRBJ2-2
CASSQAGLAGDLTGELFF
>NA|TRBV7-9|TRBJ2-3
CASSYRVGALTDTQYF
>TRBD1|TRBV5-1|TRBJ2-5
CASSRTGEETQYF
>NA|TRBV5-1|TRBJ1-2
CASSLGRQGKGYTF
>NA|TRBV21-1|TRBJ2-7
CASSKERTDKPYEQYF
>NA|TRBV2|TRBJ1-5
CASRADSTSNQPQHF
>TRBD1|TRBV18|TRBJ1-3
CASSPLGTGVPGNTIYF
>NA|TRBV28|TRBJ1-2
CASSLSDYYGYTF
>NA|TRBV7-9|TRBJ2-7
CASSGGQGSSYEQYF
>NA|TRBV6-1|TRBJ1-1
CASSESSALAAFF
>NA|TRBV28|TRBJ1-3
CASRVAGNTIYF
>NA|TRBV30|TRBJ1-5
CAWRGSVNQPQHF
>TRBD1|TRBV6-5|TRBJ1-6
CASSFDRDRLNSPLHF
>TRBD2|TRBV9|TRBJ2-3
CASSSRGSGLPGDTDTQYF
>TRBD2|TRBV10-1|TRBJ2-1
CASRAGGDSYNEQFF